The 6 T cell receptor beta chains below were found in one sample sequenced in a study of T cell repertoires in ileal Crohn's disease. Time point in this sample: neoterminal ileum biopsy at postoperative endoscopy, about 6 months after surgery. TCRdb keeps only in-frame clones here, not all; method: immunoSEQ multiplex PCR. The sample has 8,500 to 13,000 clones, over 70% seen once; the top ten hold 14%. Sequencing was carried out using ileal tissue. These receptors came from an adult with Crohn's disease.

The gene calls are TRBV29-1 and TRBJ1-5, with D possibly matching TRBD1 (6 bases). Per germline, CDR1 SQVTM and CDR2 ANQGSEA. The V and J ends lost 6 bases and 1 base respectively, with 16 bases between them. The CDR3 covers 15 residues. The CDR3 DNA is TGCAGCGTGATGGCGGGGGGCTCGAGCAATCAGCCCCAGCATTTT. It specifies CSVMAGGSSNQPQHF.

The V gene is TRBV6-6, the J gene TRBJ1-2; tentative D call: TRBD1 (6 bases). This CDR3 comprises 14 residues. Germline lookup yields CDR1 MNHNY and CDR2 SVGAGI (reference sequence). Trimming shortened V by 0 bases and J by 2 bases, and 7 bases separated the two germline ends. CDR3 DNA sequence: TGTGCCAGCAGTTACTCGAGGGGGAACTATGGCTACACCTTC. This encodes CASSYSRGNYGYTF.

CDR3 DNA sequence: TGTGCCAGCTCACCACCCTCCCAGGGGGCGAACACCGGGGAGCTGTTTTTT. Residues: CASSPPSQGANTGELFF. The chain links TRBV18 to TRBJ2-2; TRBD1 agrees at 7 bases. V was clipped by 0 bases and J by 0 bases; unmatched bases: 4. The CDR3 extends over 17 amino acids. CDR1 is KGHSH, CDR2 LQKENI, per germline.

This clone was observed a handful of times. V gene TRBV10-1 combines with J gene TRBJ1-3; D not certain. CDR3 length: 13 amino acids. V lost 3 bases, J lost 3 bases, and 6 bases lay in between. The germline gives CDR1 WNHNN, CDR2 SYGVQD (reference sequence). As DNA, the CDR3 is TGCGCCAGCAGTGACGGGATTGGAAACACCATATATTTT. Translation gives CASSDGIGNTIYF.

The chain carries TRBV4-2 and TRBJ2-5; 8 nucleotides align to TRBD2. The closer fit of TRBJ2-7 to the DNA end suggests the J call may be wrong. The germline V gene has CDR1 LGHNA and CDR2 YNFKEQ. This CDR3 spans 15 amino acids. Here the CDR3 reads CASSRLGTSSYEQYF. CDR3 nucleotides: TGTGCCAGCAGCCGGCTCGGGACTAGTTCCTACGAGCAGTACTTC.

The CDR3 DNA follows: TGTGCCAGCACTAAGGGGGGGTCGAACACTGAAGCTTTCTTT. Its protein product is CASTKGGSNTEAFF. The V gene is TRBV9, the J gene TRBJ1-1, with D tentatively TRBD1 (6 bases). V dropped 6 bases and J dropped 1 base, with 13 bases sitting between them. In germline, CDR1 is SGDLS, CDR2 YYNGEE. This CDR3 has 14 residues.